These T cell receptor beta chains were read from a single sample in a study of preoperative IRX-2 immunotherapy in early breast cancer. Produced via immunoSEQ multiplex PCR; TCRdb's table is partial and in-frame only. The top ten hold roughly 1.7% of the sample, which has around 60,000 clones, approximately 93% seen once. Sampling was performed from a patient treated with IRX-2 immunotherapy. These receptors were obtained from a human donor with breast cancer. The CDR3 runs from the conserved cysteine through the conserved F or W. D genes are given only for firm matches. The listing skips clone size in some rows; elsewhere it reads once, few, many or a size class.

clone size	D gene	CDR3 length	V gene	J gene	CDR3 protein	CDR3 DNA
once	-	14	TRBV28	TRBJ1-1	CASSWAGPGTEAFF	TGTGCCAGCAGCTGGGCGGGGCCTGGAACTGAAGCTTTCTTT
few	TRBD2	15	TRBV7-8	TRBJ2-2	CASTVGGLESGELFF	TGTGCCAGCACCGTGGGGGGGTTAGAGTCCGGGGAGCTGTTTTTT
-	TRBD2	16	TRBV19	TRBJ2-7	CASSLRLAGVGYEQYF	TGTGCCAGTAGCCTAAGACTAGCGGGAGTGGGGTACGAGCAGTACTTC
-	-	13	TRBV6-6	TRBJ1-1	CASRIDQDTEAFF	TGTGCCAGCAGAATAGACCAGGACACTGAAGCTTTCTTT
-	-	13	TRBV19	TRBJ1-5	CASSIDLSQPQHF	TGTGCCAGTAGTATAGATCTTAGCCAGCCCCAGCATTTT
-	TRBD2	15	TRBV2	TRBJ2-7	CASRTARAGDYEQYF	TGTGCCAGCAGAACCGCCCGAGCGGGAGACTACGAGCAGTACTTC
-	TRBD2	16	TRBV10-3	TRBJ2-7	CAISESATSGTYEQYF	TGTGCCATCAGTGAGTCTGCGACTAGCGGAACCTACGAGCAGTACTTC
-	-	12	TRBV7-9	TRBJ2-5	CASQDLQETQYF	TGTGCCAGCCAGGACCTTCAAGAGACCCAGTACTTC
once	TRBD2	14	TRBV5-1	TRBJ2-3	CASSSGGAPDTQYF	TGCGCCAGCAGCTCGGGGGGAGCCCCAGATACGCAGTATTTT
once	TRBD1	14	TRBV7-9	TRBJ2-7	CASSYPGQGYEQYF	TGTGCCAGCAGTTATCCGGGACAGGGCTACGAGCAGTACTTC
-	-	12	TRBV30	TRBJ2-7	CAWSGTSYEQYF	TGTGCCTGGAGCGGGACCTCCTACGAGCAGTACTTC
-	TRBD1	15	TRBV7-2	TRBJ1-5	CASSLAGTGGQPQHF	TGTGCCAGCAGCTTAGCAGGGACAGGAGGTCAGCCCCAGCATTTT
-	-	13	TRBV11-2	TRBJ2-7	CASSNTGSYEQYF	TGTGCCAGCAGCAACACTGGGAGCTACGAGCAGTACTTC
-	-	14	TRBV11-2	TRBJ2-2	CASSPHGNTGELFF	TGTGCCAGCAGTCCTCACGGGAACACCGGGGAGCTGTTTTTT
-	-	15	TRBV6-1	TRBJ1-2	CASSEPKGWDYGYTF	TGTGCCAGCAGTGAACCCAAGGGGTGGGACTATGGCTACACCTTC
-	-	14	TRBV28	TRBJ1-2	CASSSTQRYYGYTF	TGTGCCAGCAGTTCGACCCAGCGATACTATGGCTACACCTTC
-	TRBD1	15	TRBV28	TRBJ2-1	CASSRPGQKSNEQFF	TGTGCCAGCAGTCGGCCGGGACAGAAGTCCAATGAGCAGTTCTTC
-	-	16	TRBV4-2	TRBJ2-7	CASSQGLTGAPYEQYF	TGTGCCAGCAGCCAAGGGCTTACGGGGGCCCCCTACGAGCAGTACTTC
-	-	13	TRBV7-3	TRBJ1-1	CASSVTLGAEAFF	TGTGCCAGCAGCGTCACTCTCGGCGCTGAAGCTTTCTTT
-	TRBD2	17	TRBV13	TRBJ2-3	CASSTRTSGGRTDTQYF	TGTGCCAGCAGCACCAGGACTAGCGGGGGGAGAACAGATACGCAGTATTTT
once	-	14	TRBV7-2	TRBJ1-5	CASSLEGGTQPQHF	TGTGCCAGCAGCTTAGAGGGGGGGACGCAGCCCCAGCATTTT
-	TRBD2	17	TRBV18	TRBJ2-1	CASSLQPTSGGYNEQFF	TGTGCCAGCTCACTCCAACCGACTAGCGGGGGGTACAATGAGCAGTTCTTC
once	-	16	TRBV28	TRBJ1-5	CASRPWEVYSNQPQHF	TGTGCCAGCAGGCCCTGGGAAGTTTATAGCAATCAGCCCCAGCATTTT